These 8 T cell receptor beta chains share one sample of origin, sequenced in a study of post-analysis software for immune sequencing data. Study-wide findings and caveats: A handful of TRBV segments (TRBV5-6, TRBV5-1 and TRBV20-1 among them) occurred more frequently in patients than in controls.

Prepared TCR beta cDNA libraries contained unique molecular identifiers. MiXCR, applied by TCRdb to the PCR reads, yields one record per CDR3 protein. The sample records some 690,000 distinct CDR3 sequences, around 27% being singletons. No antigen has been assigned to these receptors. What was sequenced was blood. The receptors derive from a girl between 10 and 17 years old with multiple sclerosis.

Ten or more counts support this clonotype. The chain recombines TRBV13 with TRBJ2-1, with D uncertain. Germline CDR1 is PRHDT and CDR2 is FYEKMQ (reference sequence). Trimming took off 1 base at V and 7 bases at J, with 5 bases between the two ends. The CDR3 contains 12 residues. The CDR3 DNA reads TGTGCCAGCAGCTTAGTGGCGAATGAGCAGTTCTTC. Its protein is CASSLVANEQFF.

The chain carries TRBV6-6 and TRBJ2-3; D remains unclear. The length of the CDR3 is 16 residues. V was clipped by 7 bases and J by 4 bases, with 21 bases between them. Germline assignment: CDR1 MNHNY and CDR2 SVGAGI (reference sequence). CDR3 loop: CASISRGYPGADTQYF. The DNA for the CDR3 is TGTGCCAGCATCTCACGTGGCTACCCAGGTGCAGATACGCAGTATTTT.

This clonotype was found many times. The rearrangement uses TRBV9 and TRBJ2-7; 7 bases line up with TRBD1. The trim removed 3 bases at V and 1 base at J, leaving 7 bases unmatched. Germline V gene sequence: CDR1 SGDLS, CDR2 YYNGEE. CDR3 length: 15 amino acids. The CDR3, as DNA: TGTGCCAGCAGCGAAGGGGGCGATTCGTCCTACGAGCAGTACTTC. It specifies CASSEGGDSSYEQYF.

CDR3 residues: CASSQEFQETQYF. For the CDR3, the DNA is TGCGCCAGCAGCCAAGAGTTCCAAGAGACCCAGTACTTC. The chain links TRBV4-1 to TRBJ2-5; D gene unclear. Trimming cost V 0 bases and J 1 base, with 3 bases left between them. Per germline, CDR1 MGHRA and CDR2 YSYEKL. This CDR3 is built from 13 residues.

The V and J genes are TRBV7-2 and TRBJ2-7; no definite D call. This CDR3 comprises 11 residues. Germline assignment: CDR1 SGHTA and CDR2 FQGNSA. V lost 5 bases, J lost 6 bases, and 8 bases lay in between. This chain's CDR3 is CASSQVIEQYF. The DNA of the CDR3 is TGTGCCAGCAGCCAGGTTATCGAGCAGTACTTC.

This clonotype has a handful of counts. This chain connects TRBV20-1 to TRBJ2-1, with no clear D. This CDR3 is built from 13 residues. V was clipped by 6 bases and J by 10 bases, with 19 bases between them. Germline loops: CDR1 DFQATT, CDR2 SNEGSKA (reference sequence). In DNA, the CDR3 is TGCAGTGCCTCCCTAAGGGCCCGGCGGGAGCAGTTCTTC. This translates into CSASLRARREQFF.

The chain uses TRBV11-2 and TRBJ2-5; D is possibly TRBD1 or TRBD2 (5 bases each). The CDR3 is made up of 12 amino acids. Trimming shortened V by 4 bases and J by 5 bases, and 8 bases separated the two germline ends. Germline CDR1 reads SGHAT; CDR2 reads FQNNGV. CDR3 sequence (DNA): TGTGCCAGCAGCTCGTGGGGGGAGACCCAGTACTTC. Amino acid sequence: CASSSWGETQYF.

As concerns this clonotype: One end of the junction is discordant with germline, which a read error may explain. The rearrangement joins TRBV7-2 to TRBJ1-1; D gene uncertain. CDR1 is SGHTA and CDR2 is FQGNSA in the germline V gene. The CDR3 contains 12 residues. CDR3 sequence reads: CASSLYSDETFF. CDR3 sequence (DNA): TGTGCCAGCAGCTTATATTCTGATGAAACTTTCTTT.